This T cell receptor (beta chain) was captured by sequencing in a study of blood T cell repertoires in COVID-19. This CDR3 has 17 amino acids. V lost 1 base to trimming and J lost 6 bases, with 19 bases between them. Germline lookup yields CDR1 SGHVS and CDR2 FQNEAQ. Repertoires were generated with immunoSEQ multiplex PCR, while TCRdb's copy carries only in-frame clones and drops some. Of approximately 260,000 clones in the sample, approximately 88% were seen once. This clonotype was sampled from a middle-aged woman with acute COVID-19. The sequencing input was PBMCs or T cells enriched from blood (not recorded which). The chain joins TRBV7-8 to TRBJ1-5; D may be TRBD1 (5 bases). The CDR3 region has the DNA TGTGCCAGCAGCTTAGTAGCGGGGCCAGGATTGATTCAGCCCCAGCATTTT. The encoded protein is CASSLVAGPGLIQPQHF.